The rows below give T cell receptor beta chains drawn from one sample of a study of breast tumors, draining lymph nodes, adjacent tissues. Each CDR3 protein is one row after TCRdb ran MiXCR on the multiplex PCR reads. The table lists 150,000 to 250,000 distinct CDR3 sequences, 31% of them singletons. Specimen: axillary lymph node tissue. The receptor source for this set is a female donor with breast cancer. Some clones in this sample may be carry-over from other donors' samples. Each CDR3 is given with its conserved first and last residue. The D gene is left open where the match is weak. Expanded clones are given a class, and other clones once, few, many or no size at all.

>NA|NA|TRBJ2-5|TRBV10-3
CAIGFWDF
TGTGCCATCGGGTTTTGGGACTTC
>NA|NA|TRBJ1-4|TRBV19
CASSTPGRANEKLFF
TGTGCCAGTAGTACACCGGGTAGGGCGAATGAAAAACTGTTTTTT
>NA|NA|TRBJ1-5|TRBV20-1
CSARTGFYEQPQHF
TGCAGTGCTAGAACGGGCTTCTACGAGCAGCCCCAGCATTTT
>many|TRBD1|TRBJ1-5|TRBV5-1
CASSPGQGALNQPQHF
TGCGCCAGCAGCCCCGGACAGGGGGCTCTCAATCAGCCCCAGCATTTT
>many|NA|TRBJ1-3|TRBV7-2
CASSARRASSGNTIYF
TGTGCCAGCAGCGCGCGTAGGGCCAGCTCTGGAAACACCATATATTTT
>many|TRBD2|TRBJ2-1|TRBV7-9
CASSPRISAGVYEQFF
TGTGCCAGCAGCCCCCGCATCTCTGCGGGAGTATATGAGCAGTTCTTC
>many|TRBD1|TRBJ2-5|TRBV6-1
CASSEYRTGSDETQYF
TGTGCCAGCAGTGAATATCGGACAGGGAGTGATGAGACCCAGTACTTC
>NA|NA|TRBJ1-4|TRBV20-1
CSARDTSGTTNEKLFF
TGCAGTGCTAGAGATACTAGCGGGACCACTAATGAAAAACTGTTTTTT
>NA|NA|TRBJ2-6|TRBV12-3/TRBV12-4
CASSFGPGANVLTF
TGTGCCAGCAGTTTCGGCCCCGGGGCCAACGTCCTGACTTTC
>NA|TRBD1|TRBJ2-7|TRBV20-1
CSASSPGQDWKYEQYF
TGCAGTGCCAGCTCACCAGGACAGGACTGGAAGTACGAGCAGTACTTC